This record looks at one TCR beta chain sequence and its context. As handled by the study authors: Amplification of reference gene primers was used by the study to estimate nucleated cell counts. The method was immunoSEQ multiplex PCR; TCRdb's version includes in-frame clones alone and lacks a portion of them. V and J calls and clone size come straight from that table; D and trimming were deduced from the DNA. The top ten clones hold about 4.3% of a sample with about 85,000 clones, around 90% of them seen once. This sample is drawn from a study of blood T cell repertoires in COVID-19. Study at large: The study drew acute and convalescent COVID-19 samples from the United States, Italy and Spain. T cells, B-cell-depleted T cells, or PBMCs provided the cDNA or gDNA that served as material.

The CDR3 extends over 15 amino acids. With V trimmed by 5 bases and J by 7 bases, 11 bases remained unmatched. Germline values: CDR1 SEHNR, CDR2 FQNEAQ (reference sequence). The J gene is TRBJ2-1, the V gene TRBV7-9, with 7 bases fitting TRBD1. This clonotype was sampled from a woman aged 80 or older with active or convalescent COVID-19. The source material was peripheral blood. CDR3 sequence: CASSQRQGLGNEQFF. The CDR3 bases are TGTGCCAGCAGCCAAAGACAGGGTTTGGGGAATGAGCAGTTCTTC.